The 2 T cell receptor beta chains below all came from one sample that was sequenced in a study of beta chain features in type 1 diabetes. As every portion of the isolated RNA was reverse transcribed, the sequencing read expressed TCRB transcripts. Profiled with immunoSEQ multiplex PCR; TCRdb holds only in-frame clones, not every one. The sample has about 210,000 clones; 11% are singletons. Sequenced sample: central memory CD4+ T cells from blood. These receptors originate from a man between 18 and 29 years old in good health.

This clone appeared a few times. DNA of the CDR3: TGTGCCAGCAGCCAAGGGGGTAGTGGCAATCAGCCCCAGCATTTT. Residues: CASSQGGSGNQPQHF. This chain links TRBV5-4 with TRBJ1-5; possible D gene TRBD1, 6 bases. Germline V gives CDR1 SGHNT, CDR2 YYREEE (reference sequence). The CDR3 has 15 residues. V was pared by 4 bases and J by 2 bases, with 13 bases between. The full variable domain, in which reference TRBV5-4 and TRBJ1-5 provide the parts outside the CDR3, is ETGVTQSPTHLIKTRGQQVTLRCSSQSGHNTVSWYQQALGQGPQFIFQYYREEENGRGNFPPRFSGLQFPNYSSELNVNALELDDSALYLCASSQGGSGNQPQHFGDGTRLSIL.

The genes are TRBV6-5 and TRBJ2-7; no firm D call. V was shortened by 2 bases and J by 5 bases, with 13 bases between the two germline ends. Germline V CDR1 and CDR2: MNHEY, SVGAGI. This CDR3 contains 14 residues. The CDR3 region is CASSYRRKRDEQYF. CDR3 bases: TGTGCCAGCAGTTACAGGCGCAAAAGGGACGAGCAGTACTTC.